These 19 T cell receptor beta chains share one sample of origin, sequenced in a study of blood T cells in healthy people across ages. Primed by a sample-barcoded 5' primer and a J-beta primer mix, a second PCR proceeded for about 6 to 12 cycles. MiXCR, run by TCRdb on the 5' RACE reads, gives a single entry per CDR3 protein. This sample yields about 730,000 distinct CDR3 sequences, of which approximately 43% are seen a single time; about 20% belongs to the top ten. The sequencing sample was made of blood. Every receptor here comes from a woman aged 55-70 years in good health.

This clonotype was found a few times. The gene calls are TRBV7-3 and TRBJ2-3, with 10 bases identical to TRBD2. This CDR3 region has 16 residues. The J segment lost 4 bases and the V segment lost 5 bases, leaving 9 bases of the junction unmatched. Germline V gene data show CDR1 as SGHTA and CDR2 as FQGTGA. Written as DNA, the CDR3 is TGTGCCAGCAGCACCCAACCGGGACTAGCGTCAGATACGCAGTATTTT. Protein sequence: CASSTQPGLASDTQYF.

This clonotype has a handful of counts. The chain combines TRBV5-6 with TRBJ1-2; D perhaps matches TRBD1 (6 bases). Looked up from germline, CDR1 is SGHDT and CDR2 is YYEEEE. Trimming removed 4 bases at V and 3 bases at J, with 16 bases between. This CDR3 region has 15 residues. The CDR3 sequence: CASSRRGRMDYGYTF. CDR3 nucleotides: TGTGCCAGCAGCCGCCGGGGGCGTATGGACTATGGCTACACCTTC.

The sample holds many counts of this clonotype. CDR3 sequence (DNA): TGCAGCGTTGAGGGAGGGGCTACCTACAATGAGCAGTTCTTC. This sequence encodes CSVEGGATYNEQFF. V and J are TRBV29-1 and TRBJ2-1, with 7 bases aligning to TRBD2. The CDR3 runs 14 residues. Germline CDR1 and CDR2: SQVTM and ANQGSEA. Trimming removed 3 bases from V and 2 bases from J; junction bases left unmatched: 4.

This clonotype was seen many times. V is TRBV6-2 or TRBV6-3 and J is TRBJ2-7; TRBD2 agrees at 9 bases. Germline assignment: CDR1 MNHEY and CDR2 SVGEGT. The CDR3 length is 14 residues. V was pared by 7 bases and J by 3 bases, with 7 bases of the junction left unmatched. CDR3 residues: CASTPAGGSYEQYF. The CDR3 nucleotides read TGTGCCAGCACCCCAGCGGGGGGCAGCTACGAGCAGTACTTC.

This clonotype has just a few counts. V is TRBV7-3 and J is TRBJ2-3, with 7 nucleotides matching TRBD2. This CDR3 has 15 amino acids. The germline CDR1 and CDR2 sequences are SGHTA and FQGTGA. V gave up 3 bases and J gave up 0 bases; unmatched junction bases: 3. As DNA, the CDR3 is TGTGCCAGCAGCTTTCAAGCGGGAAGCACAGATACGCAGTATTTT. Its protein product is CASSFQAGSTDTQYF. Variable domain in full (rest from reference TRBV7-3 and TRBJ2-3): GAGVSQTPSNKVTEKGKYVELRCDPISGHTALYWYRQSLGQGPEFLIYFQGTGAADDSGLPNDRFFAVRPEGSVSTLKIQRTERGDSAVYLCASSFQAGSTDTQYFGPGTRLTVL.

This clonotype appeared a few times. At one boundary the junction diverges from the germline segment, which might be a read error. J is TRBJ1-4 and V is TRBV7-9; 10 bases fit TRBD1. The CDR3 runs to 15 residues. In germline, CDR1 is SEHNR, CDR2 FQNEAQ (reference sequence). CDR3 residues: CASSLGDRGDEKLFF. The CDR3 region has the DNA TGCGCCAGCAGCTTGGGGGACAGGGGTGATGAAAAACTGTTTTTT.

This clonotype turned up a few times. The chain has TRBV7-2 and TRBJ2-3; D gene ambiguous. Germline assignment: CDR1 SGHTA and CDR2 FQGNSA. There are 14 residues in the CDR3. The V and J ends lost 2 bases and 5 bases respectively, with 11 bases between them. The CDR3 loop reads CASSLISGGDTQYF. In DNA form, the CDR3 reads TGTGCCAGCAGCTTAATTAGTGGTGGAGATACGCAGTATTTT. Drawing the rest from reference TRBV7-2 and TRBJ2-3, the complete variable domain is GAGVSQSPSNKVTEKGKDVELRCDPISGHTALYWYRQSLGQGLEFLIYFQGNSAPDKSGLPSDRFSAERTGGSVSTLTIQRTQQEDSAVYLCASSLISGGDTQYFGPGTRLTVL.

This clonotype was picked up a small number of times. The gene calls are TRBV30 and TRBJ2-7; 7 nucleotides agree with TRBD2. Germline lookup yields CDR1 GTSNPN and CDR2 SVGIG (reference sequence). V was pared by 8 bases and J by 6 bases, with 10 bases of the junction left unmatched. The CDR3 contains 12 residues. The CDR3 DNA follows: TGTGCCGGGGAGGGTTCTTTAGGCGAGCAGTACTTC. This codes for CAGEGSLGEQYF.

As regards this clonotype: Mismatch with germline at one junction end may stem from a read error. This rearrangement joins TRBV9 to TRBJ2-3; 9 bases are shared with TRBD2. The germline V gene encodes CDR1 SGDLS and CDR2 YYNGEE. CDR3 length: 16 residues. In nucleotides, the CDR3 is TGTGTCAGCAGCGCCTCTGGAGCGGGAGGTACAGATACGCAGTATTTT. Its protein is CVSSASGAGGTDTQYF.

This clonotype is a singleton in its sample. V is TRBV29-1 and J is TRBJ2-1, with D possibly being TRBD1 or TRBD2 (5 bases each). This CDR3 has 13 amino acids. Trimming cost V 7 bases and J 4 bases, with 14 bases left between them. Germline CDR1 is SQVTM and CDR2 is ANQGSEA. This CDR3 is CSGGSGFYNEQFF. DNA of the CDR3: TGCAGCGGGGGGTCGGGTTTTTACAATGAGCAGTTCTTC.

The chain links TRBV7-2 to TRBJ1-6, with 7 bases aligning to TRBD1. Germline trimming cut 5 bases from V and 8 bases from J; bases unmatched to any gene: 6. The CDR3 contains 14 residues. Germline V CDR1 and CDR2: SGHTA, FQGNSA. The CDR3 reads CASSGPGQHSPLHF. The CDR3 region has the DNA TGTGCCAGCAGCGGACCGGGACAGCATTCACCCCTCCACTTT.

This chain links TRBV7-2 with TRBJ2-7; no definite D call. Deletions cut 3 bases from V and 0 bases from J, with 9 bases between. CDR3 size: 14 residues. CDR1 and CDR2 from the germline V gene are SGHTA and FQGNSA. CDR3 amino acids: CASSFDGYSYEQYF. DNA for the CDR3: TGTGCCAGCAGCTTCGACGGCTACTCCTACGAGCAGTACTTC.

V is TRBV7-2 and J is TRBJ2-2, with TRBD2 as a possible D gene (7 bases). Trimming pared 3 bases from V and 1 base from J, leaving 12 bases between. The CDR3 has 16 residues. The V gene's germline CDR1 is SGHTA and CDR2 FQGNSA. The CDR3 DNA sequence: TGTGCCAGCAGCTTGGCGGGGGCGATGAACACCGGGGAGCTGTTTTTT. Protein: CASSLAGAMNTGELFF.

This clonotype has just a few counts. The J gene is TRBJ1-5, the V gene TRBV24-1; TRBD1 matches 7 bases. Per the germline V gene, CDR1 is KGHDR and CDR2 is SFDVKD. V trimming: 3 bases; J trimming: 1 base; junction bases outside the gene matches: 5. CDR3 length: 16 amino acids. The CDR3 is CATSDPGDSSNQPQHF. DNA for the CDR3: TGTGCCACCAGTGATCCCGGGGACAGCAGCAATCAGCCCCAGCATTTT.

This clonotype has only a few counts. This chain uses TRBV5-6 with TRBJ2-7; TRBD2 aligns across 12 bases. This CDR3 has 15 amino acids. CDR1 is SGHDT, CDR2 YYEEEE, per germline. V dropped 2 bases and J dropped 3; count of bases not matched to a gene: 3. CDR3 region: CASSFGLAGLYEQYF. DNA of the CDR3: TGTGCCAGCAGCTTCGGACTAGCGGGACTCTACGAGCAGTACTTC.

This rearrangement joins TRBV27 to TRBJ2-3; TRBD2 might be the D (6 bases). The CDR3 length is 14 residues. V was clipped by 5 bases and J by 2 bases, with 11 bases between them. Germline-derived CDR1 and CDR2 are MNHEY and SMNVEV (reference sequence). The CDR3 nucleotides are TGTGCCAGCAGTCGGGCGGGATCCACAGATACGCAGTATTTT. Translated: CASSRAGSTDTQYF.

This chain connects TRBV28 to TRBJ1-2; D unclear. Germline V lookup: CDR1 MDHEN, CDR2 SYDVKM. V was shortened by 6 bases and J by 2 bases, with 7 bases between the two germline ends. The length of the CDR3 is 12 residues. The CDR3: CASRPPNYGYTF. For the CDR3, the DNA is TGTGCCAGCAGGCCACCCAACTATGGCTACACCTTC.

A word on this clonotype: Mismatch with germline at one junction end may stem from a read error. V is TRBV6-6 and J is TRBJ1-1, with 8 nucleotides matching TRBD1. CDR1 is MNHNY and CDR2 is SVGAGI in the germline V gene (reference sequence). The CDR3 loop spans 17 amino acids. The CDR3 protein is CTSRPGQANAAYTEAFF. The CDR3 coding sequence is TGTACCAGCAGGCCGGGACAGGCCAATGCAGCCTACACTGAAGCTTTCTTT.

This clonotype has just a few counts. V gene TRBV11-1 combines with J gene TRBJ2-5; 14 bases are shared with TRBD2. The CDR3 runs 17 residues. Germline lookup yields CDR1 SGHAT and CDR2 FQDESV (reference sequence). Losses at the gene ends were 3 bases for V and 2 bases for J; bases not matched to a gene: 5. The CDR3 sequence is CASSLGLAGVAQETQYF. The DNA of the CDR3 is TGTGCCAGCAGCTTGGGACTAGCGGGAGTAGCGCAAGAGACCCAGTACTTC. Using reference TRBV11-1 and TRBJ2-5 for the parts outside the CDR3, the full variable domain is EAEVAQSPRYKITEKSQAVAFWCDPISGHATLYWYRQILGQGPELLVQFQDESVVDDSQLPKDRFSAERLKGVDSTLKIQPAELGDSAMYLCASSLGLAGVAQETQYFGPGTRLLVL.